Each of the 24 T cell receptor beta chains below was sequenced from the same sample in a study of OX40 agonist ivuxolimab in advanced cancers. Sequenced by immunoSEQ multiplex PCR; TCRdb stores in-frame clones only, minus some. Counted here are around 40,000 clones, about 82% occurring once; the ten biggest clones make up about 2.5%. The specimen comprised CD4+ or CD8+ T cells sorted from blood, sampled in a trial of the OX40 agonist ivuxolimab. These receptors all stem from an adult with an advanced solid tumor such as melanoma, head and neck, liver or kidney cancer.

The V call is TRBV19, the J call TRBJ1-1; perhaps TRBD1 as D (5 bases). In germline, CDR1 is LNHDA, CDR2 SQIVND (reference sequence). The CDR3 contains 14 residues. The ends were cut back, 4 bases at V and 5 bases at J, with 14 bases in the middle. The CDR3 protein is CASSTGRGWTEAFF. CDR3 bases: TGTGCCAGTAGTACAGGGAGGGGTTGGACTGAAGCTTTCTTT.

The V call is TRBV5-1, the J call TRBJ2-3; 8 bases are shared with TRBD1. Germline V gene lookup returns CDR1 SGHRS and CDR2 YFSETQ. Trimming at V came to 5 bases and at J to 1 base, leaving 9 bases not matched to a gene. The CDR3 sequence is 16 residues long. For the CDR3, the DNA is TGCGCCAGCAGGGTGAGGACAGGGATGGGCACAGATACGCAGTATTTT. It yields the protein CASRVRTGMGTDTQYF.

V gene TRBV5-4 combines with J gene TRBJ2-7, with 8 bases that match TRBD1. CDR1 and CDR2 from the germline V gene are SGHNT and YYREEE (reference sequence). The CDR3 is 14 amino acids. The V segment lost 2 bases and the J segment 5 bases; nucleotides outside the gene matches: 6. CDR3: CASSFRAGGDEQYF. The DNA of the CDR3 is TGTGCCAGCAGCTTTCGGGCAGGGGGCGACGAGCAGTACTTC.

The chain links TRBV14 to TRBJ2-7; 7 bases are shared with TRBD1. After removal of 1 base from V and 2 bases from J, the junction contained 5 bases not matched to a gene. This CDR3 comprises 15 residues. Germline V CDR1 and CDR2: SGHDN, FVKESK. This CDR3 is CASSQGDSYAYEQYF. Written as DNA, the CDR3 is TGTGCCAGCAGCCAAGGGGACAGCTACGCCTACGAGCAGTACTTC.

This clone appeared a few times. The chain employs TRBV19 and TRBJ2-6; weak D call: TRBD1 (5 bases). The CDR3 runs 14 residues. CDR1 is LNHDA, CDR2 SQIVND, per germline (reference sequence). V was pared by 8 bases and J by 1 base, with 9 bases between. The CDR3 is CASFKGSGANVLTF. Here the CDR3 DNA reads TGTGCCAGTTTTAAGGGGTCTGGGGCCAACGTCCTGACTTTC.

This clone showed up just a few times. J is TRBJ1-2 and V is TRBV29-1; D gene unclear. CDR3 size: 11 residues. The germline gives CDR1 SQVTM, CDR2 ANQGSEA. Between the trimmed V and J ends, which lost 8 bases and 7 bases, there was a span of 14 bases. CDR3 sequence: CSSAENRGYTF. DNA of the CDR3: TGCAGCTCCGCGGAGAATCGTGGCTACACCTTC.

In regard to this clone: Its ends do not fully match the called genes, so a read error is possible. The V gene is TRBV7-7, the J gene TRBJ2-3; possibly TRBD2 for D (5 bases). CDR3 size: 16 residues. CDR1 and CDR2 (germline): SSHAT, FNYEAQ (reference sequence). The CDR3: CASSLAYTYSTDTQYF. The CDR3 coding sequence is TGTGCTAGCAGCTTAGCGTACACCTATAGCACAGATACGCAGTATTTT. Supplemented by reference TRBV7-7 and TRBJ2-3, the full variable domain reads GAGVSQSPRYKVTKRGQDVTLRCDPISSHATLYWYQQALGQGPEFLTYFNYEAQPDKSGLPSDRFSAERPEGSISTLTIQRTEQRDSAMYRCASSLAYTYSTDTQYFGPGTRLTVL.

The chain carries TRBV5-6 and TRBJ2-7, with 8 bases lining up with TRBD2. V shed 4 bases and J 6 bases; nucleotides not matched to a gene: 15. This CDR3 is built from 16 residues. Germline CDR1 is SGHDT and CDR2 is YYEEEE. CDR3 in amino acids: CASSATGTSRGGEQYF. DNA for the CDR3: TGTGCCAGCAGCGCTACTGGGACTAGTCGAGGCGGCGAGCAGTACTTC.

The chain carries TRBV21-1 and TRBJ2-2; the table names TRBD2, a call not compared with the DNA. TRBV21-1 is termed a pseudogene. The CDR3 is 18 residues long. The CDR3 bases are TGTGCCAGCAGCAAAGAACGGAAGGCAGACTCTAACACCGGGGAGCTGTTTTTT. Its translation: CASSKERKADSNTGELFF.

This clone was found once. This rearrangement joins TRBV5-1 to TRBJ2-5, with 8 positions matching TRBD1. This CDR3 has 16 residues. CDR1 is SGHRS and CDR2 is YFSETQ in the germline V gene. The junction had 9 bases not matched to a gene; V was cut back by 0 bases and J by 5 bases. CDR3 nucleotide sequence: TGCGCCAGCAGCTTGGGGGTTACTGACAGGGGTGAGACCCAGTACTTC. Translated: CASSLGVTDRGETQYF.

The gene calls are TRBV7-9 and TRBJ2-7; D may be TRBD1 or TRBD2 (5 bases each). Looked up from germline, CDR1 is SEHNR and CDR2 is FQNEAQ (reference sequence). CDR3 length: 14 amino acids. Between the trimmed V and J ends, which lost 5 bases and 5 bases, there was a span of 16 bases. The CDR3 DNA reads TGTGCCAGCAGCCTTTTTGGGGGTGACCACGAGCAGTACTTC. Its protein product is CASSLFGGDHEQYF. Variable domain in full (rest from reference TRBV7-9 and TRBJ2-7): DTGVSQNPRHKITKRGQNVTFRCDPISEHNRLYWYRQTLGQGPEFLTYFQNEAQLEKSRLLSDRFSAERPKGSFSTLEIQRTEQGDSAMYLCASSLFGGDHEQYFGPGTRLTVT.

This chain links TRBV7-9 with TRBJ2-5, with D tentatively TRBD1 (6 bases). There are 14 residues in the CDR3. With 2 bases removed from V and 4 bases from J, the gap between germline ends came to 11 bases. CDR1 is SEHNR and CDR2 is FQNEAQ in the germline V gene (reference sequence). The CDR3 region is CASSLTGKRETQYF. The CDR3 DNA reads as TGTGCCAGCAGCTTAACAGGGAAGCGAGAGACCCAGTACTTC.

This clone is a singleton in its sample. The chain is built from TRBV11-1 and TRBJ2-1; 7 bases are a match to TRBD2. CDR3 length equals 15 residues. From germline, CDR1 is SGHAT and CDR2 FQDESV (reference sequence). After removal of 3 bases from V and 4 bases from J, the junction contained 6 bases not matched to a gene. CDR3 nucleotides: TGTGCCAGCAGCTTCCGCGGGAGTTCATACAATGAGCAGTTCTTC. Encoded protein: CASSFRGSSYNEQFF.

This chain uses TRBV30 with TRBJ1-2; the D is unclear. CDR3 length: 11 residues. Germline CDR1 reads GTSNPN; CDR2 reads SVGIG (reference sequence). Trimming removed 2 bases at V and 4 bases at J, with 5 bases between. The CDR3 here is CAWSPGYGYTF. DNA of the CDR3: TGTGCCTGGAGTCCCGGCTATGGCTACACCTTC.

The genes are TRBV11-2 and TRBJ1-2; no definite D call. The CDR3 is 12 amino acids. The V gene's germline CDR1 is SGHAT and CDR2 FQNNGV. The ends were cut back, 2 bases at V and 10 bases at J, with 11 bases in the middle. The CDR3, as DNA: TGTGCCAGCAGCTTACATCCAGCCTCCTACACCTTC. Its protein is CASSLHPASYTF.

The genes are TRBV29-1 and TRBJ1-3; D gene ambiguous. The CDR3 has 12 amino acids. Trimming took 3 bases from V and 2 from J, leaving 5 bases between them. Germline V gives CDR1 SQVTM, CDR2 ANQGSEA. The CDR3 nucleotides are TGCAGCGTTGAGGTTACTGGAAACACCATATATTTT. As protein: CSVEVTGNTIYF.

The chain combines TRBV6-1 with TRBJ1-3; D remains ambiguous. Germline lookup yields CDR1 MNHNS and CDR2 SASEGT. The ends were cut back, 3 bases at V and 4 bases at J, with 13 bases in the middle. This CDR3 is 15 amino acids long. CDR3: CASSDRWAVGNTIYF. DNA for the CDR3: TGTGCCAGCAGTGACAGATGGGCGGTCGGAAACACCATATATTTT.

CDR3 sequence reads: CASSGVPGAEAFF. CDR3 sequence (DNA): TGTGCCAGCTCGGGGGTTCCTGGGGCTGAAGCTTTCTTT. This chain connects TRBV27 to TRBJ1-1; the D gene is possibly TRBD1 (5 bases). This CDR3 has 13 amino acids. Trimming removed 8 bases at V and 6 bases at J, with 16 bases between. Germline V gene lookup returns CDR1 MNHEY and CDR2 SMNVEV (reference sequence).

CDR3: CASLQGGADEQYF. DNA of the CDR3: TGTGCCAGCCTTCAAGGGGGCGCAGACGAGCAGTACTTC. V is TRBV28 and J is TRBJ2-7; 7 nucleotides align to TRBD1. The germline CDR1 and CDR2 sequences are MDHEN and SYDVKM. Germline trimming cut 8 bases from V and 5 bases from J; bases unmatched to any gene: 9. This CDR3 has 13 residues.

The chain links TRBV28 to TRBJ2-3; 8 positions match TRBD2. Per germline, CDR1 MDHEN and CDR2 SYDVKM. CDR3 length equals 16 residues. V trimming: 3 bases; J trimming: 3 bases; junction bases outside the gene matches: 8. The CDR3: CASSFAGLGGTDTQYF. The CDR3, as DNA: TGTGCCAGCAGTTTTGCGGGACTAGGGGGTACAGATACGCAGTATTTT.

In its sample, this clone was seen a few times. Here the CDR3 reads CASSFLQGDGYTF. The CDR3 DNA follows: TGTGCCAGCAGCTTCCTCCAGGGGGACGGCTACACCTTC. The J gene is TRBJ1-2, the V gene TRBV6-6; 7 nucleotides align to TRBD1. The CDR3 has 13 amino acids. V lost 6 bases to trimming and J lost 8 bases; unmatched junction nucleotides: 9. The germline V gene encodes CDR1 MNHNY and CDR2 SVGAGI (reference sequence).

This chain connects TRBV7-2 to TRBJ2-1; 7 nucleotides align to TRBD2. The CDR3 is made up of 15 amino acids. The germline V gene has CDR1 SGHTA and CDR2 FQGNSA. The V segment lost 2 bases and the J segment 4 bases; nucleotides outside the gene matches: 5. Written as DNA, the CDR3 is TGTGCCAGCAGCTTACGGGGGGATGGGTACAATGAGCAGTTCTTC. It is translated as CASSLRGDGYNEQFF.

A few counts support this clone. The chain joins TRBV6-1 to TRBJ2-5; 7 bases are shared with TRBD1. J was trimmed by 1 base and V by 7 bases; bases with no gene match: 9. The CDR3 sequence is 15 residues long. Germline V gene data show CDR1 as MNHNS and CDR2 as SASEGT. The CDR3 is CASTMNRGSQETQYF. For the CDR3, the DNA is TGTGCCAGCACCATGAACAGGGGATCCCAAGAGACCCAGTACTTC.

The chain joins TRBV28 to TRBJ2-1; 14 bases line up with TRBD2. The CDR3 has 17 amino acids. The V segment lost 4 bases and the J segment 5 bases; nucleotides outside the gene matches: 7. The germline V gene encodes CDR1 MDHEN and CDR2 SYDVKM. The CDR3: CASSSPGTSGRDNEQFF. The CDR3, as DNA: TGTGCCAGCAGTTCCCCCGGGACTAGCGGGAGAGACAATGAGCAGTTCTTC.